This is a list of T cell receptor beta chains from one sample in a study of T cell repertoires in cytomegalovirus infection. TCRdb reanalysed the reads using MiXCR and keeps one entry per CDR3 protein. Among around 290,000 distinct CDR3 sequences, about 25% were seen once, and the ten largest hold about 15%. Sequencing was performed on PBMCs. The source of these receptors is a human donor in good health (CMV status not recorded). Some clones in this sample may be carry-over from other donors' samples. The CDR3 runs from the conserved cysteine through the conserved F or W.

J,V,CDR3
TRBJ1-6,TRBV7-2,CASSFRGQGSSPLHF
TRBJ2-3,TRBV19,CASRGQINPTDTQYF
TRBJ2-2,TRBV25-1,CASSDRLAGGTGELFF
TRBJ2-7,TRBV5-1,CASSLAEGLSEQYF
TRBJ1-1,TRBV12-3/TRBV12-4,CASSPDRYTEAFF
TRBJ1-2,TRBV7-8,CASSSSSVAGVYGYTF
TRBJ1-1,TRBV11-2,CASSPIREAFF
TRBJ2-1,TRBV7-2,CASSLQRGLAGGPLFF
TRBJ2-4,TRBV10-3,CAIGRDQNIQYF
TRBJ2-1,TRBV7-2,CASSLPIISYNEQFF
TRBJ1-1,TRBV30,CAWTLQGRGTEAFF
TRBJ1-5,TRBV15,CATSRDGGNNQPQHF
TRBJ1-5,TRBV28,CASSFLGNSNQPQHF
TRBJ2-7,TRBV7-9,CASSKGLAGGPEQYF
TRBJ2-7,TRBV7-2,CASQGGVYEQYF
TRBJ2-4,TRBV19,CASTAGDTRNIQYF
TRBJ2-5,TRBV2,CASSEIGYSETQYF
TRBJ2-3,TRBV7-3,CASSLRGAYTDTQYF
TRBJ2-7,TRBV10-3,CAISKDAIRDYEQYF
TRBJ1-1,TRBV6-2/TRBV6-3,CARSPTGRYTEAFF
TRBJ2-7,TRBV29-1,CSVGPRTGGTYEQYF
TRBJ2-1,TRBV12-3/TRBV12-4,CASSFEGSSGRAGEQFF
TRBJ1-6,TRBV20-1,CSARGQGLYNSPLHF
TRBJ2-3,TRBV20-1,CSAVDRQDTQYF
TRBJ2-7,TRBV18,CASSTDSIDEQYF
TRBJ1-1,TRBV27,CASSARQGVMNTEAFF
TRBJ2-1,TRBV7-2,CASSRSGTGVYNEQFF
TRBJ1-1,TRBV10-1,CASSDVQGAEAFF
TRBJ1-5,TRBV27,CASSLFGRDDSNQPQHF
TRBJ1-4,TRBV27,CASSIQQGIGEKLFF
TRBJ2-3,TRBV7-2,CASSPGTADTQYF
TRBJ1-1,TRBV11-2,CASSPVGGEAFF
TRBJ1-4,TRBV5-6,CASSSTGLDNEKLFF
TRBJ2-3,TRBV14,CASSQDLQGAIDTQYF
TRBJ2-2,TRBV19,CASRTASTNTGELFF
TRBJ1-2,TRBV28,CASRLTGGKGYTF
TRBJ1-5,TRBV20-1,CSAVRVLGQPQHF
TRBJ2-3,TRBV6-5,CASSWGDTQYF
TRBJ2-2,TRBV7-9,CASGRSTGELFF
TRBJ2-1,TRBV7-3,CASSPSEGTEQFF
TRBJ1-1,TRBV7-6,CASSLATNTEAFF
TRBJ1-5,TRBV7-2,CASSPTGANQPQHF
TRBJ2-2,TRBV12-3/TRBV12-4,CASIGQGAIGGELFF
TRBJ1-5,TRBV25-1,CASRGTGADQPQHF
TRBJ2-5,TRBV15,CATSKKYRVSQETQYF
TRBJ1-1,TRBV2,CASRKDPEAFF
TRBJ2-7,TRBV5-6,CASSLGGIVAYEQYF
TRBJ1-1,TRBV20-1,CSASRGEEAFF